This TCR beta chain was recorded in a study of shared clonotypes between healthy human individuals. About the research overall: The plates for each donor numbered three CD4 naive, three CD4 memory, two CD8 naive and one CD8 memory.

The sample holds a few counts of this clone. Here immunoSEQ multiplex PCR was the method, and the copy in TCRdb shows in-frame clones only, minus some. Among fewer than 1 million clones listed, 90% to 97% were seen once. Cells designated naive CD8 were CD45RO-negative and were positively selected for CCR7, with terminally differentiated effector memory CD45RA+ cells excluded. The CDR3 spans 15 residues. Germline V lookup: CDR1 SGHAT, CDR2 FQNNGV. V lost 3 bases to trimming and J lost 5 bases; unmatched junction nucleotides: 5. The chain employs TRBV11-2 and TRBJ2-2; TRBD2 agrees at 8 bases. Source material: naive CD8+ T cells sorted from blood. This sequence was found in a man aged 30 to 45 in good health. This chain's CDR3 is CASSLLAGLTGELFF. The CDR3 DNA reads as TGTGCCAGCAGCTTGTTAGCGGGATTGACCGGGGAGCTGTTTTTT.